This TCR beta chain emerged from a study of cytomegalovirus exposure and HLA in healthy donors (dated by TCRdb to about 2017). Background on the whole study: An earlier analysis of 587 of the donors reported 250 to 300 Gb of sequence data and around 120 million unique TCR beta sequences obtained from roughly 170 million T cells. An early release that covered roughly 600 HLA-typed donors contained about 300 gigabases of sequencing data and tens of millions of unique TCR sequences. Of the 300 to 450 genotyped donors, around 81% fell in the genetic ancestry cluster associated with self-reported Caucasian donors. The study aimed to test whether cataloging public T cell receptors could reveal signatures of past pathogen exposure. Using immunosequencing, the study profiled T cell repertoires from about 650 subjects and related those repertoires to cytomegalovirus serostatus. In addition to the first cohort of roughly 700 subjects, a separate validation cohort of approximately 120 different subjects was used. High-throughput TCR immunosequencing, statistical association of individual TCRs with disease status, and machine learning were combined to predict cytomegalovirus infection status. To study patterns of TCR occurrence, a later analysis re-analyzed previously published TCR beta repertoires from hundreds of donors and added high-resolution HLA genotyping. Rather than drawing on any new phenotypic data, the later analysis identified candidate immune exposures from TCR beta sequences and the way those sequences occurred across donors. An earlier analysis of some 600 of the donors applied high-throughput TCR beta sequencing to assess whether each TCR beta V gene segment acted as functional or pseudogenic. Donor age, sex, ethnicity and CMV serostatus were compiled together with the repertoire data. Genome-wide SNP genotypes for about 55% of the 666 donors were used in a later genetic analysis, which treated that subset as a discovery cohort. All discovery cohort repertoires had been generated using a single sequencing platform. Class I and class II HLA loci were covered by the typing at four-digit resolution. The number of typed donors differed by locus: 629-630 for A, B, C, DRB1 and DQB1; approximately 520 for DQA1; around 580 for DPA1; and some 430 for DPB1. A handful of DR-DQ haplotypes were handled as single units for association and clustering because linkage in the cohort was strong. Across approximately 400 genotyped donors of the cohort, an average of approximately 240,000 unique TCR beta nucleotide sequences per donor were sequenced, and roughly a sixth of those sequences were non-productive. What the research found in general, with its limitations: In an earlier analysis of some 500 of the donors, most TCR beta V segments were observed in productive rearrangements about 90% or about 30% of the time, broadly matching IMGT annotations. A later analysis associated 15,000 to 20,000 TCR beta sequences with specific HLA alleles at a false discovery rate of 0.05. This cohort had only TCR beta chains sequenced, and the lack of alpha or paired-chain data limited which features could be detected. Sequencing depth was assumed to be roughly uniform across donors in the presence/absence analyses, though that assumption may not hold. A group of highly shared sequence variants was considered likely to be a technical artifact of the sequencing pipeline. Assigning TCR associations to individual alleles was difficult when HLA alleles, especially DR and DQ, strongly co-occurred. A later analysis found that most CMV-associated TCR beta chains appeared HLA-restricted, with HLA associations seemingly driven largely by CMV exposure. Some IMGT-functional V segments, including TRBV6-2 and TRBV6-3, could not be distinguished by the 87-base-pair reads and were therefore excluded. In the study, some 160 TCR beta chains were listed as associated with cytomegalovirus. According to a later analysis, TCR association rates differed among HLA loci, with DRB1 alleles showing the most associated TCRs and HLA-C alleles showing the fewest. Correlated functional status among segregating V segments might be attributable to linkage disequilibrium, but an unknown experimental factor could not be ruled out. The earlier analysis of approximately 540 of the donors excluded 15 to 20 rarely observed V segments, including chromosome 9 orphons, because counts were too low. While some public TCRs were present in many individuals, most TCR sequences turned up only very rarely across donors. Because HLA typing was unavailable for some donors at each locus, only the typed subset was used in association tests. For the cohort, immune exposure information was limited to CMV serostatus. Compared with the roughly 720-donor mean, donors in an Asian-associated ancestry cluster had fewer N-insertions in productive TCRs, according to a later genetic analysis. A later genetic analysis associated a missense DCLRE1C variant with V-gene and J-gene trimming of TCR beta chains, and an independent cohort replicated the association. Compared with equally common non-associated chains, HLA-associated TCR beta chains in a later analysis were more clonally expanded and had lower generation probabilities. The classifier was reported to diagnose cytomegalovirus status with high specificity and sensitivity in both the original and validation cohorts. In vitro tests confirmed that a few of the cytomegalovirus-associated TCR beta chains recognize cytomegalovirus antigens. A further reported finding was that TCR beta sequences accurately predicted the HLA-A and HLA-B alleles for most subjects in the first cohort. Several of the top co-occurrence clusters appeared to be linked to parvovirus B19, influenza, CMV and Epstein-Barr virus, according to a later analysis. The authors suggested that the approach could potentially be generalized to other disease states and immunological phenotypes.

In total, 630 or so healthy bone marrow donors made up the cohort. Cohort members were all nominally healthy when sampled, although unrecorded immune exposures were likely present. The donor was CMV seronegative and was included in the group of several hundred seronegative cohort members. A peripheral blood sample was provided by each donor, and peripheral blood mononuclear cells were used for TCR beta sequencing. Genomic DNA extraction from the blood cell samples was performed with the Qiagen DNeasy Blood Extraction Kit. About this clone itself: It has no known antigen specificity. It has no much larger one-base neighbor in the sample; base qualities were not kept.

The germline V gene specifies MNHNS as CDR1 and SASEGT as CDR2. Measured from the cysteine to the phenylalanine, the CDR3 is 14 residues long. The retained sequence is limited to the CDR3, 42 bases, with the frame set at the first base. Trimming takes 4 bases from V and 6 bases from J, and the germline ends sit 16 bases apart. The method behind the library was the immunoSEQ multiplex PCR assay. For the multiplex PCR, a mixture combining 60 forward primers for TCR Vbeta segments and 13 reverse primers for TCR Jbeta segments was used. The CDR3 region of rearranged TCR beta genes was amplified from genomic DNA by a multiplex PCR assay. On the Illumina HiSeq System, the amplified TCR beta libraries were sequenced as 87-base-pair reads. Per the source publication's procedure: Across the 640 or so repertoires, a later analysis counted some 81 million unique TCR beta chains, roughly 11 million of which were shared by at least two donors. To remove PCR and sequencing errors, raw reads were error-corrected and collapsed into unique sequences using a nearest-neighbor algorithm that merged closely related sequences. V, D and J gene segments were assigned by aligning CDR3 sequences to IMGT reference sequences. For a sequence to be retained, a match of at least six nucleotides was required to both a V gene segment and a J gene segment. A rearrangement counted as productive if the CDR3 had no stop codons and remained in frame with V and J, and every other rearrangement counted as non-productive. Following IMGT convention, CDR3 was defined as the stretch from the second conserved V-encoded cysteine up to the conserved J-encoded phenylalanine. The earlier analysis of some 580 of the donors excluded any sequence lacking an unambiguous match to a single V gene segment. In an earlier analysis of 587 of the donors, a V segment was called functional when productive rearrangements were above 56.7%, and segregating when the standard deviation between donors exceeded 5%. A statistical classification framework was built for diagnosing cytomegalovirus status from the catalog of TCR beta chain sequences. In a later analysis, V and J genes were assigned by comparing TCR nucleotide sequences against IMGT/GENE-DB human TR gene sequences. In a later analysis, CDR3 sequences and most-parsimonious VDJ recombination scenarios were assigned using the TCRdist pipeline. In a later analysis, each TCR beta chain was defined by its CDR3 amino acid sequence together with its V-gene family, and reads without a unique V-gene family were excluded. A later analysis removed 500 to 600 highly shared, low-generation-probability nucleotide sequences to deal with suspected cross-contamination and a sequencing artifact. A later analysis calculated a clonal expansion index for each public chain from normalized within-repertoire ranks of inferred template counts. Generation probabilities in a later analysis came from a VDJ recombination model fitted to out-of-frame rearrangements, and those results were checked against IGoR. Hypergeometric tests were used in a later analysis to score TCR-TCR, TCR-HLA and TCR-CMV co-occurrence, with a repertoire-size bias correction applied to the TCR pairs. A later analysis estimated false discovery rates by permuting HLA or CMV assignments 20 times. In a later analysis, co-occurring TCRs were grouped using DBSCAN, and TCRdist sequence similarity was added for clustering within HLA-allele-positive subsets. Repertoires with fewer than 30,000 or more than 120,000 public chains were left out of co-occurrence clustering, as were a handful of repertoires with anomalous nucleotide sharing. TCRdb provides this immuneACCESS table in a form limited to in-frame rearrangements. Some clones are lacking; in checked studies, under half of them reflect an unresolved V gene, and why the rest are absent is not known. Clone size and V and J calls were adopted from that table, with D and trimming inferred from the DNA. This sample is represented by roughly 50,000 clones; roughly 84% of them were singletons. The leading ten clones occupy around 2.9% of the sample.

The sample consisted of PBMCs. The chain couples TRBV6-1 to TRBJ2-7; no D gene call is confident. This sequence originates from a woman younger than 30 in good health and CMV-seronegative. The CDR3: CASSANPSWAEQYF. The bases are TGTGCCAGCAGTGCCAACCCTTCTTGGGCCGAGCAGTACTTC.